Shown below are 5 T cell receptor beta chains from a single sample sequenced in a study of Graves' ophthalmopathy and Graves' hyperthyroidism. RNA served as the template for amplifying TCR beta CDR3 regions. Second-round multiplex PCR came after first-round RT-PCR with HTBI primers. TCRdb re-called the multiplex PCR reads through MiXCR, storing one row per CDR3 protein. The sample records 500,000 to 700,000 distinct CDR3 sequences, approximately 21% being singletons. The specimen was peripheral blood. All receptors come from a woman in her late teens or twenties with stable Graves' hyperthyroidism. Some clones in this sample may be carry-over from other donors' samples.

For this clonotype: A much larger clonotype is one base distant, so this may be a read error. The rearrangement uses TRBV12-3 or TRBV12-4 and TRBJ2-5; D is possibly TRBD2 (5 bases). V was cut by 7 bases and J by 1 base, with 16 bases left in between. CDR3 length equals 15 residues. The CDR3 coding sequence is TGTGCCAGCACTCTTGGGCGAGGACTCCAAGAGACCCAGTACTTC. It yields the protein CASTLGRGLQETQYF.

This clonotype showed up many times. The chain has TRBV4-1 and TRBJ2-5, with D uncertain. The CDR3 runs 14 residues. The V gene lost 0 bases and the J gene lost 4 bases, with 9 bases spanning the gap. Germline lookup yields CDR1 MGHRA and CDR2 YSYEKL. In nucleotides, the CDR3 is TGCGCCAGCAGCCAAGAAGAAGTAGTAGAGACCCAGTACTTC. It yields the protein CASSQEEVVETQYF.

This clonotype appeared many times. The chain employs TRBV2 and TRBJ2-7; maybe TRBD2 (5 bases). Deletions cut 6 bases from V and 2 bases from J, with 14 bases between. Germline-derived CDR1 and CDR2 are SNHLY and FYNNEI. CDR3 length: 14 amino acids. Here the CDR3 reads CASRRVEGPYEQYF. CDR3 in DNA: TGTGCCAGCAGGAGGGTTGAGGGCCCCTACGAGCAGTACTTC.

This clonotype came up many times. J is TRBJ1-1 and V is TRBV12-3 or TRBV12-4; perhaps TRBD1 as D (5 bases). The V gene lost 3 bases and the J gene lost 2 bases, with 13 bases spanning the gap. This CDR3 spans 15 amino acids. In nucleotides, the CDR3 is TGTGCCAGCAGTTTGTCTGGGGCGCTCAACACTGAAGCTTTCTTT. Amino acid sequence: CASSLSGALNTEAFF.

Note on this clonotype: The junction shows a germline mismatch at one end, possibly a read error. The CDR3 sequence is CASGMGTQDF. DNA for the CDR3: TGTGCCAGCGGGATGGGGACGCAAGACTTC. This sequence joins TRBV11-2 and TRBJ2-5; D possibly matches TRBD1 or TRBD2 (5 bases each). The CDR3 is 10 amino acids. Germline CDR1 is SGHAT and CDR2 is FQNNGV.